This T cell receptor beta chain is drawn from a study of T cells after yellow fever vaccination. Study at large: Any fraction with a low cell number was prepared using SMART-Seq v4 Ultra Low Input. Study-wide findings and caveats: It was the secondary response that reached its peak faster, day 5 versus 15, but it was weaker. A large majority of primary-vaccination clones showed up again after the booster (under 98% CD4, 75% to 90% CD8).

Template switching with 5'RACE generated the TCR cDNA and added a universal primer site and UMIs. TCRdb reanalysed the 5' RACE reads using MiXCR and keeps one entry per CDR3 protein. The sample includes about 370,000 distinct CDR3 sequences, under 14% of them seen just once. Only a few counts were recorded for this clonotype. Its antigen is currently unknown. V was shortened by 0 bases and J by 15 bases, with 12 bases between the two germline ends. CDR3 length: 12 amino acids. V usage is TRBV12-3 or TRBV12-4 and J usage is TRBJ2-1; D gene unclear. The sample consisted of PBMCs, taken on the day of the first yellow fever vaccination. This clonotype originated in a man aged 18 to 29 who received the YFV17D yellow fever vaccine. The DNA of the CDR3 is TGTGCCAGCAGTTTAGCGTATGGAAAGGGGTTCTTC. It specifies CASSLAYGKGFF.